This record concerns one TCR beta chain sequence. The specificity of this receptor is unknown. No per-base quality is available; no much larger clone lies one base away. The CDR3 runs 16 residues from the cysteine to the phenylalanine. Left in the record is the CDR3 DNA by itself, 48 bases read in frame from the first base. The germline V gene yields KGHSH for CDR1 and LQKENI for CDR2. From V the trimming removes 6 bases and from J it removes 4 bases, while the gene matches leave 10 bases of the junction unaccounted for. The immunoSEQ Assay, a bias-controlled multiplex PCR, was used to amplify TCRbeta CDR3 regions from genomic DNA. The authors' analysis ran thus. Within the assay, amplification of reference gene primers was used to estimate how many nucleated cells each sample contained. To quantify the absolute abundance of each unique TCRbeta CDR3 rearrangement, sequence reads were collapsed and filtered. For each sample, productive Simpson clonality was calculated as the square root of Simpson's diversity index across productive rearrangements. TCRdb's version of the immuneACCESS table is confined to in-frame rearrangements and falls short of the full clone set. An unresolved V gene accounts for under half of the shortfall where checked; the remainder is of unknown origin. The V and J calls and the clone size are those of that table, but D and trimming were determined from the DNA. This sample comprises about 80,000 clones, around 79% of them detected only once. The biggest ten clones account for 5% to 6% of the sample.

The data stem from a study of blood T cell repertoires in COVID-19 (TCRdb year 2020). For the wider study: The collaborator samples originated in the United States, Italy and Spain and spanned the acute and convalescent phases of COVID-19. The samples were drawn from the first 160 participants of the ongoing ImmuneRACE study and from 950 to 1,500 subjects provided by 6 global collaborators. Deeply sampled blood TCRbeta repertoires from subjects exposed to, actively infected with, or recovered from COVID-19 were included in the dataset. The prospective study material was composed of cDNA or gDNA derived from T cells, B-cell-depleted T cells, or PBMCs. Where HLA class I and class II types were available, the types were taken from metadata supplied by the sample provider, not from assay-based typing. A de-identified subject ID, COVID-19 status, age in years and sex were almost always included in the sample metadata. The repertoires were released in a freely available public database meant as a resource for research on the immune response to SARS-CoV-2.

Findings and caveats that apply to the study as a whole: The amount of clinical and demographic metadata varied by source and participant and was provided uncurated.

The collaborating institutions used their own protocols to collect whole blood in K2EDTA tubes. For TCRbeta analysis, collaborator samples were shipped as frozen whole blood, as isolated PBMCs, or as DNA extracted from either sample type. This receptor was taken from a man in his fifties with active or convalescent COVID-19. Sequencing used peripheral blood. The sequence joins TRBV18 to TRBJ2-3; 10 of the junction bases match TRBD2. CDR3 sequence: CASSLEGSGGADTQYF. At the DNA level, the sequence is TGTGCCAGCTCCCTCGAGGGGAGCGGGGGGGCAGATACGCAGTATTTT.